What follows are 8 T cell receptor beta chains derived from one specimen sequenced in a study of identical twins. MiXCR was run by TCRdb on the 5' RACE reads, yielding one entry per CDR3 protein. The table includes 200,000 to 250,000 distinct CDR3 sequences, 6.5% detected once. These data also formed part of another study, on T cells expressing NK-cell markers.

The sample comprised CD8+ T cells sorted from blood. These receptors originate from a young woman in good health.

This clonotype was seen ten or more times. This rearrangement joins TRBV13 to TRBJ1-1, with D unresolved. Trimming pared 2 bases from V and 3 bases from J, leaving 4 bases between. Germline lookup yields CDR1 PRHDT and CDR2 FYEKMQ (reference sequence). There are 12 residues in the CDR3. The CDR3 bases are TGTGCCAGCAGCTTATCAGACACTGAAGCTTTCTTT. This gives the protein CASSLSDTEAFF.

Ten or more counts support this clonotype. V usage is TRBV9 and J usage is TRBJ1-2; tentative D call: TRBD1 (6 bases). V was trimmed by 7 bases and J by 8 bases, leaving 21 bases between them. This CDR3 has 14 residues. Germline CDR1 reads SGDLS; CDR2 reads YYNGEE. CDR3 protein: CASSIDRRRAGYTF. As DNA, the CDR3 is TGTGCCAGCTCGATCGACAGGAGGAGGGCCGGCTACACCTTC.

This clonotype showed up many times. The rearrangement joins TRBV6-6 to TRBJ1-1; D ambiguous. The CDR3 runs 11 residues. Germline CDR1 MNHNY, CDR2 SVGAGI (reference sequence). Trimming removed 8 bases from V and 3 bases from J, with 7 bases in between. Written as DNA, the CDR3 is TGTGCCAGCGGCTGGGACACTGAAGCTTTCTTT. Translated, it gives CASGWDTEAFF.

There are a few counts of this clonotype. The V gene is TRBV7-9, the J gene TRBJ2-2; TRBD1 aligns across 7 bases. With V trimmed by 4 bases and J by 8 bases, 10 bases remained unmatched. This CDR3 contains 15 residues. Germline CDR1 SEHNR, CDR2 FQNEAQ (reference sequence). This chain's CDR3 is CASSSLTGNLGELFF. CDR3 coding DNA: TGTGCCAGCAGCTCGCTGACAGGGAATTTAGGGGAGCTGTTTTTT.

The CDR3 here is CASSPQGDTGELFF. Written as DNA, the CDR3 is TGTGCCAGTAGTCCCCAGGGGGACACCGGGGAGCTGTTTTTT. The chain carries TRBV19 and TRBJ2-2; TRBD1 matches 7 bases. The V and J ends lost 5 bases and 3 bases, in that order; junction bases with no gene match: 3. This CDR3 has 14 residues. From germline, CDR1 is LNHDA and CDR2 SQIVND (reference sequence). Full variable domain (rest looked up from reference TRBV19 and TRBJ2-2): DGGITQSPKYLFRKEGQNVTLSCEQNLNHDAMYWYRQDPGQGLRLIYYSQIVNDFQKGDIAEGYSVSREKKESFPLTVTSAQKNPTAFYLCASSPQGDTGELFFGEGSRLTVL.

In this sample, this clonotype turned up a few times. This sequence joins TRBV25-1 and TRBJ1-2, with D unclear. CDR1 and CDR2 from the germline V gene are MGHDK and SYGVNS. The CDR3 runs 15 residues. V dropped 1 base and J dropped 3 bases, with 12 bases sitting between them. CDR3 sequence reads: CASSESPLRDYGYTF. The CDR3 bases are TGTGCCAGCAGTGAATCCCCTCTCCGGGACTATGGCTACACCTTC.

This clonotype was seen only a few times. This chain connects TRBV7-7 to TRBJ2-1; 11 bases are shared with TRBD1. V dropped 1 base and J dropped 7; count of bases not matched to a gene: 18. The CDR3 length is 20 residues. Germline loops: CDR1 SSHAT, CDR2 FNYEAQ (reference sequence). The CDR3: CASSLGQGRFRDRGENEQFF. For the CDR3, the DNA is TGTGCCAGCAGCTTAGGGCAGGGGAGGTTCCGGGACAGGGGGGAAAATGAGCAGTTCTTC. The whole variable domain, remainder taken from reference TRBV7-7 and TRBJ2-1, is GAGVSQSPRYKVTKRGQDVTLRCDPISSHATLYWYQQALGQGPEFLTYFNYEAQPDKSGLPSDRFSAERPEGSISTLTIQRTEQRDSAMYRCASSLGQGRFRDRGENEQFFGPGTRLTVL.

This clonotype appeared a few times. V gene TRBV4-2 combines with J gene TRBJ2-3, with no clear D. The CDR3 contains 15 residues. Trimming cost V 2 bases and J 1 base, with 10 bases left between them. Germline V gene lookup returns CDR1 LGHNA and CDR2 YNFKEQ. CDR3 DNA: TGTGCCAGCAGCCAACAACTCGAGGGCACAGATACGCAGTATTTT. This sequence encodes CASSQQLEGTDTQYF.